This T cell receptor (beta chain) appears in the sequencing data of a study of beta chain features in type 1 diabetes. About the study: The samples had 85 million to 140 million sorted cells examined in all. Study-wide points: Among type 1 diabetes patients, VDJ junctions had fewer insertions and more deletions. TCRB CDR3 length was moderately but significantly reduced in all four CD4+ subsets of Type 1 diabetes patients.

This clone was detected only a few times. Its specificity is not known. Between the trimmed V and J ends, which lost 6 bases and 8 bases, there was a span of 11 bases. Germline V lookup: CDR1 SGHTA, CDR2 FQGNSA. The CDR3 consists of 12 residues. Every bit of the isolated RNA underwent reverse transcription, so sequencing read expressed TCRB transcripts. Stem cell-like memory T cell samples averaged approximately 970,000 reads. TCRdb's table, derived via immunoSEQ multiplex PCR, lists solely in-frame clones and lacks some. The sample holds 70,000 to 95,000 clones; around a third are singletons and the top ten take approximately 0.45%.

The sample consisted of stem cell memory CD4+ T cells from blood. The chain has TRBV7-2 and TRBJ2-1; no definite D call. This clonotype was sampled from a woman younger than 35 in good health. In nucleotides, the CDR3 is TGTGCCAGCAGACCCTTAAGCGATGAGCAGTTCTTC. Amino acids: CASRPLSDEQFF.